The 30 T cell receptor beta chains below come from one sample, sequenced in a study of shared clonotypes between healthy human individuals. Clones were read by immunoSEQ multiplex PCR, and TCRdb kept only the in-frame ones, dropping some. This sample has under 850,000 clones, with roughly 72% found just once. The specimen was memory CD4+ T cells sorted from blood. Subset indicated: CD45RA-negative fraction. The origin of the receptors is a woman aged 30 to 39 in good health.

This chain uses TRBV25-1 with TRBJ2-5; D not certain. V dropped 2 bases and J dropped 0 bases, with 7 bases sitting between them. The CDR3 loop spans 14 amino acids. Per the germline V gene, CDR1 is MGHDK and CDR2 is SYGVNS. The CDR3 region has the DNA TGTGCCAGCAGTGAAGCCCAGTACCAAGAGACCCAGTACTTC. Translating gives CASSEAQYQETQYF.

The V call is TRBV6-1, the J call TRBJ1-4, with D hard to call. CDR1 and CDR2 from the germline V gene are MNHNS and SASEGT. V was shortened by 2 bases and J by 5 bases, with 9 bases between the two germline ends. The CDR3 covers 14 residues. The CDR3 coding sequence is TGTGCCAGCAGTGAACACCGGGCGAATGAAAAACTGTTTTTT. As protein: CASSEHRANEKLFF.

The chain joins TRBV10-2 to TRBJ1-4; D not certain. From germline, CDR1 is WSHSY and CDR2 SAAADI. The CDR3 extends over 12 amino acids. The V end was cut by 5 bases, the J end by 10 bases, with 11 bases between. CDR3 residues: CASSLRGLKLFF. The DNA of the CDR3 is TGCGCCAGCAGTCTCCGAGGCCTAAAACTGTTTTTT.

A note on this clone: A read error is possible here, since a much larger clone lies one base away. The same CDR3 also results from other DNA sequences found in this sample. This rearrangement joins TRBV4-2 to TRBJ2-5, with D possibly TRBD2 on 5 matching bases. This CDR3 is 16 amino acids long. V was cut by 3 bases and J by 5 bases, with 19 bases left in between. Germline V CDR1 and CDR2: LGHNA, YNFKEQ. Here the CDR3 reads CASSQKEDSGSETQYF. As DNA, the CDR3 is TGTGCCAGCAGCCAGAAGGAAGATTCGGGGTCTGAGACCCAGTACTTC.

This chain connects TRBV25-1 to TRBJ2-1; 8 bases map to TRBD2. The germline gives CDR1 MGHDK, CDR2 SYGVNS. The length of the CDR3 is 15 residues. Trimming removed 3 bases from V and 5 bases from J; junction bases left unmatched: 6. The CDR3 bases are TGTGCCAGCAGTGATGTACTAGCGGTTAACAATGAGCAGTTCTTC. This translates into CASSDVLAVNNEQFF.

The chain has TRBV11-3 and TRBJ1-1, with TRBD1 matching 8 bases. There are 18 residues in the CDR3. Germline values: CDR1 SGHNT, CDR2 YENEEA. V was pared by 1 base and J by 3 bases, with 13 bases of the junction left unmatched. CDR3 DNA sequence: TGTGCCAGCAGCTTAGGGGCCGCAGGGGGCAAGGGGGACACTGAAGCTTTCTTT. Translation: CASSLGAAGGKGDTEAFF.

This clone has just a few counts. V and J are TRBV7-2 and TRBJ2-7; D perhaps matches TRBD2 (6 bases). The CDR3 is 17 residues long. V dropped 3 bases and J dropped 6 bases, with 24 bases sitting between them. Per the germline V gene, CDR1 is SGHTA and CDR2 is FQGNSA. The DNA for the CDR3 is TGTGCCAGCAGCTTTACGGGAGTAGCGACCAGACTGGGCGAGCAGTACTTC. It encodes CASSFTGVATRLGEQYF.

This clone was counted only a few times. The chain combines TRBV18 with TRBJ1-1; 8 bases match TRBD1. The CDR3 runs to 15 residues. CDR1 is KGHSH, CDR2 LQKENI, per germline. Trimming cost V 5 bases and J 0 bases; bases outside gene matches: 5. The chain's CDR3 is CASSTGTGMNTEAFF. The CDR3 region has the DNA TGTGCCAGCTCAACCGGGACAGGTATGAACACTGAAGCTTTCTTT. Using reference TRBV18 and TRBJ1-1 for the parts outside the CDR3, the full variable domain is NAGVMQNPRHLVRRRGQEARLRCSPMKGHSHVYWYRQLPEEGLKFMVYLQKENIIDESGMPKERFSAEFPKEGPSILRIQQVVRGDSAAYFCASSTGTGMNTEAFFGQGTRLTVV.

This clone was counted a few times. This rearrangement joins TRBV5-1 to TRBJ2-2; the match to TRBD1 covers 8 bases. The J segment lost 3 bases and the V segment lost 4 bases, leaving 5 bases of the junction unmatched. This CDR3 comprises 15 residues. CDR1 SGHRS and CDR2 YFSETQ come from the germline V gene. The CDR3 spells CASSKDREDTGELFF. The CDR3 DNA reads TGCGCCAGCAGCAAGGACAGGGAGGACACCGGGGAGCTGTTTTTT.

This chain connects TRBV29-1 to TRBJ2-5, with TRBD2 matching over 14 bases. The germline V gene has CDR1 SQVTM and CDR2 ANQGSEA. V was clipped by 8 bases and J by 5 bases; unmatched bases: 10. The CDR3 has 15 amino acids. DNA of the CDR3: TGCAGCCTGAAAACCGGGACTAGCGGGAGTGAGACCCAGTACTTC. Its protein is CSLKTGTSGSETQYF.

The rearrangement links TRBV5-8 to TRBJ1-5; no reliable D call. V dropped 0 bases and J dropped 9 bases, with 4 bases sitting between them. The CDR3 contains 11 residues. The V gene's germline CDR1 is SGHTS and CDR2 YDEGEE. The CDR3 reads CASSLAMPQHF. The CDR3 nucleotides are TGTGCCAGCAGCTTGGCCATGCCCCAGCATTTT.

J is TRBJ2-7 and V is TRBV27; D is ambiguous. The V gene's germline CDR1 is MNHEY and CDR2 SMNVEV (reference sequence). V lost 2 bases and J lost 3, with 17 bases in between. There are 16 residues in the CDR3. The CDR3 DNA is TGTGCCAGCAGTTTAGACGTGCCTCTGCGATACTACGAGCAGTACTTC. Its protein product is CASSLDVPLRYYEQYF.

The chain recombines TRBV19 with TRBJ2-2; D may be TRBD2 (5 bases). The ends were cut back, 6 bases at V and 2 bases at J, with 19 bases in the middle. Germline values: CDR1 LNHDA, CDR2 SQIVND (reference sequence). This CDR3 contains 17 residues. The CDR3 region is CASRRFPGRVNTGELFF. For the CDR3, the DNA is TGTGCCAGTAGACGTTTTCCTGGGCGGGTAAACACCGGGGAGCTGTTTTTT.

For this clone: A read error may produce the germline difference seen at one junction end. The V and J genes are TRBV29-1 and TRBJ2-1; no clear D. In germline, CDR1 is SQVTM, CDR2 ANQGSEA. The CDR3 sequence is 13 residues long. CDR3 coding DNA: TGCAGCGTTGATGGTGACTCCCACAATGAGCAGTTCTTC. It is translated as CSVDGDSHNEQFF.

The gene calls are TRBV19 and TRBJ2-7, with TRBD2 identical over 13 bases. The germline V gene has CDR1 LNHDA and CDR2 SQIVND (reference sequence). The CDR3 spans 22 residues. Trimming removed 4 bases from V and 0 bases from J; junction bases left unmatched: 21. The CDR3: CASSNRGRGGLAGDGPSYEQYF. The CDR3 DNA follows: TGTGCCAGTAGTAACAGGGGGCGAGGAGGACTAGCGGGAGATGGGCCCTCCTACGAGCAGTACTTC.

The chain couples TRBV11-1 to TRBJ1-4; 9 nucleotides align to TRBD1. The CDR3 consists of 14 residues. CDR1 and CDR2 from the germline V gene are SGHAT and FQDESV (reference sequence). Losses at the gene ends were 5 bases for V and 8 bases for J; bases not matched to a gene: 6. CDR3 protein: CASSKDRGGEKLFF. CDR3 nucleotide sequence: TGTGCCAGCAGCAAGGACAGGGGAGGAGAAAAACTGTTTTTT.

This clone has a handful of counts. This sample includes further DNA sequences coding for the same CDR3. The chain's CDR3 is CASSLGPNQPQHF. The CDR3 DNA reads as TGCGCCAGCAGCTTGGGACCCAATCAGCCCCAGCATTTT. The V call is TRBV5-1, the J call TRBJ1-5; unclear D gene. The CDR3 consists of 13 residues. Trimming removed 0 bases at V and 3 bases at J, with 4 bases between. Germline lookup yields CDR1 SGHRS and CDR2 YFSETQ.

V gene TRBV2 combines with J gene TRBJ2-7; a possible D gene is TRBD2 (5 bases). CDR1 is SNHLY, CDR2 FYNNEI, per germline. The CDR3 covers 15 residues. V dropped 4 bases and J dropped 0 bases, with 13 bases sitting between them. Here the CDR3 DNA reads TGTGCCAGCAGTGTGAGGGAGAGCAACTCCTACGAGCAGTACTTC. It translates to CASSVRESNSYEQYF.

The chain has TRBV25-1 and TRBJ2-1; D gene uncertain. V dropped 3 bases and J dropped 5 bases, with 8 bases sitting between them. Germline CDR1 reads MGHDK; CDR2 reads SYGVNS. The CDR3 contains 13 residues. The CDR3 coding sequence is TGTGCCAGCAGTGAGGGCGGTGACAATGAGCAGTTCTTC. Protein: CASSEGGDNEQFF.

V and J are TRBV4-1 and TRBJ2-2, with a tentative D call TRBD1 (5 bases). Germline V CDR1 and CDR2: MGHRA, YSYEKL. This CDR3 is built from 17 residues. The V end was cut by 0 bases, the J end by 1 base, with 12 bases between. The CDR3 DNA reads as TGCGCCAGCAGCCAAGAATTAAGGACAAGGAACACCGGGGAGCTGTTTTTT. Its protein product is CASSQELRTRNTGELFF.

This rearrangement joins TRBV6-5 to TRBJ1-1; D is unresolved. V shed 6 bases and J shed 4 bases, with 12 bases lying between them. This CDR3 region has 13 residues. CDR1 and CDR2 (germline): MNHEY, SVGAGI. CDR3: CASRRGFSTEAFF. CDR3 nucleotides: TGTGCCAGCAGACGAGGGTTCAGCACTGAAGCTTTCTTT.

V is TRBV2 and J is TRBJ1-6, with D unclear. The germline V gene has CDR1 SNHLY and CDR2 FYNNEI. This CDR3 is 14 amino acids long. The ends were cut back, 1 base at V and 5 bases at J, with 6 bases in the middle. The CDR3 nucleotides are TGTGCCAGCAGTGAAGGCAGGAATAATTCACCCCTCCACTTT. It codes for CASSEGRNNSPLHF.

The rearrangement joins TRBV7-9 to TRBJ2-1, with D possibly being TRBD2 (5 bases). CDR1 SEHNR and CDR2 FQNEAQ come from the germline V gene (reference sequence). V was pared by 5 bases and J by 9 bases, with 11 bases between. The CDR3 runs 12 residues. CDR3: CASSLEVTEQFF. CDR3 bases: TGTGCCAGCAGCCTGGAGGTGACTGAGCAGTTCTTC.

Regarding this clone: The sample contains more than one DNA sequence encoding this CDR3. The CDR3: CASSFRYEQYF. In nucleotides, the CDR3 is TGTGCCAGCAGTTTTCGGTACGAGCAGTACTTC. The V call is TRBV28, the J call TRBJ2-7, with unresolved D. V shed 3 bases and J shed 4 bases, with 4 bases lying between them. The CDR3 sequence is 11 residues long. Germline values: CDR1 MDHEN, CDR2 SYDVKM.

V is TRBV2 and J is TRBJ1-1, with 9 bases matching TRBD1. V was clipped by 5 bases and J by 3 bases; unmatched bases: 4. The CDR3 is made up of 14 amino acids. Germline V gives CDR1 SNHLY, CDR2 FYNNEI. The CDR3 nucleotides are TGTGCCAGCAGTACGGACAGGGGCCACACTGAAGCTTTCTTT. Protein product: CASSTDRGHTEAFF.

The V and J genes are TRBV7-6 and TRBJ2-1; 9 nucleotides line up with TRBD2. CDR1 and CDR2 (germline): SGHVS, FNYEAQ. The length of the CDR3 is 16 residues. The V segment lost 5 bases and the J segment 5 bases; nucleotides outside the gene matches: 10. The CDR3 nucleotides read TGTGCCAGCAGCCAAGTAGCGGCGGGAGGGAACAATGAGCAGTTCTTC. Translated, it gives CASSQVAAGGNNEQFF.

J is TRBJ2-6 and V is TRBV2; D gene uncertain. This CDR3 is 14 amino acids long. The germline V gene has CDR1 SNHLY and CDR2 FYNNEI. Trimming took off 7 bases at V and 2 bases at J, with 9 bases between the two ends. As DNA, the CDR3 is TGTGCCAGCATACGAGTAACTGGGGCCAACGTCCTGACTTTC. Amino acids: CASIRVTGANVLTF.

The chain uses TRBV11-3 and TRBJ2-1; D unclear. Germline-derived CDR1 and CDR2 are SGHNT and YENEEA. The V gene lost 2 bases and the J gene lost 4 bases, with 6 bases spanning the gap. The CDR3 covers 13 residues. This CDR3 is CASSLRYYNEQFF. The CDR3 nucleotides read TGTGCCAGCAGCTTACGTTATTACAATGAGCAGTTCTTC.

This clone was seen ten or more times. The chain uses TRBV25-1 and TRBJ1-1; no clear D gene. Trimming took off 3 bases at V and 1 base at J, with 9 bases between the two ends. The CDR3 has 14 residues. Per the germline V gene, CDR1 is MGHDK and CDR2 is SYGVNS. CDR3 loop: CASSDGVGNTEAFF. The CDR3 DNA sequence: TGTGCCAGCAGTGATGGGGTGGGGAACACTGAAGCTTTCTTT. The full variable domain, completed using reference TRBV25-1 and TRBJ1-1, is EADIYQTPRYLVIGTGKKITLECSQTMGHDKMYWYQQDPGMELHLIHYSYGVNSTEKGDLSSESTVSRIRTEHFPLTLESARPSHTSQYLCASSDGVGNTEAFFGQGTRLTVV.

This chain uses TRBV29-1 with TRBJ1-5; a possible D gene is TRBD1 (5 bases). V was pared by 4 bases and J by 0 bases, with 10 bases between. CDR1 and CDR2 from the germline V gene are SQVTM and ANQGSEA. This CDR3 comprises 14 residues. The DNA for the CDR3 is TGCAGCGTTGGGCAGGGATCTAGCAATCAGCCCCAGCATTTT. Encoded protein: CSVGQGSSNQPQHF.